The TCR beta chain under discussion was sequenced for a study of cytomegalovirus exposure and HLA in healthy donors. Looking at the study overall: The platform used for the approximately 130 validation repertoires matched that of the approximately 620 first-cohort repertoires, a later analysis reported. Study outcomes and limitations: It was 150 or so TCR beta chains that were listed as cytomegalovirus-associated. Rarity held for most TCR sequences, but there were some public TCRs that occurred in many donors.

A word on this clone: The antigen remains unidentified.

This CDR3 is 16 amino acids long. After removal of 4 bases from V and 4 bases from J, the junction contained 8 bases not matched to a gene. Germline loops: CDR1 SGHVS, CDR2 FNYEAQ. The donors were members of the validation cohort comprising 120 subjects, separate from the approximately 630-subject first cohort. Data came from immunoSEQ multiplex PCR; TCRdb stores just in-frame clones and leaves some out. The sample shows some 170,000 clones, roughly 90% of them seen only once. The chain is built from TRBV7-6 and TRBJ2-1; the match to TRBD1 covers 9 bases. Source material: PBMCs. The clonotype originates from a woman aged 25 to 45 in good health and CMV-seronegative. The CDR3 DNA is TGTGCCAGCAGCTCTACAGGGGGCGTAGGGTACAATGAGCAGTTCTTC. Protein product: CASSSTGGVGYNEQFF. The variable domain in full, with the rest retrieved from reference TRBV7-6 and TRBJ2-1, is GAGVSQSPRYKVTKRGQDVALRCDPISGHVSLYWYRQALGQGPEFLTYFNYEAQQDKSGLPNDRFSAERPEGSISTLTIQRTEQRDSAMYRCASSSTGGVGYNEQFFGPGTRLTVL.